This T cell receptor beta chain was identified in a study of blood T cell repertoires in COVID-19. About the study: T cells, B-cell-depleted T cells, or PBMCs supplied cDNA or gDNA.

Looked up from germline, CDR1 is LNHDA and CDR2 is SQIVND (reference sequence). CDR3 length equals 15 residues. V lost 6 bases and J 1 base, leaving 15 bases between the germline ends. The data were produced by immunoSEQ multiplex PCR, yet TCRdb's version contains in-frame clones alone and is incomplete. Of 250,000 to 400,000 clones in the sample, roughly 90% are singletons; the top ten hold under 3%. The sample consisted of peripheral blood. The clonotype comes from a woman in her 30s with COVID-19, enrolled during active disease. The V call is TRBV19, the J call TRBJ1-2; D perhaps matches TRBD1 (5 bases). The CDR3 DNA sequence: TGTGCCAGTAGGCCAGAGACAGATCTTAACTATGGCTACACCTTC. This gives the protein CASRPETDLNYGYTF.